The 31 T cell receptor beta chains presented below share a single source sample, sequenced in a study of sequential checkpoint blockade in melanoma. Clones were sequenced by immunoSEQ multiplex PCR, and TCRdb holds only the in-frame ones, with some missing. The sample has approximately 3,700 clones; approximately 33% are singletons. The sample's treatment: randomized to nivolumab then ipilimumab (arm A) or the reverse (arm B). Sequencing was performed on tumor tissue (inferred from file names), taken from a patient given nivolumab and ipilimumab in sequence. The source is a human donor with melanoma.

Only a few counts were recorded for this clone. The chain carries TRBV11-3 and TRBJ2-2; tentatively, D is TRBD1 (8 bases). In germline, CDR1 is SGHNT, CDR2 YENEEA. The V and J ends lost 2 bases and 1 base respectively, with 14 bases between them. This CDR3 is built from 17 residues. The DNA of the CDR3 is TGTGCCAGCAGCTTAACGGGGGGACAGGAGAACACCGGGGAGCTGTTTTTT. It yields the protein CASSLTGGQENTGELFF.

About this clone: Its ends do not fully match the called genes, so a read error is possible. The J gene is TRBJ2-1, the V gene TRBV6-8; 8 nucleotides match TRBD1. CDR1 is MNHGY, CDR2 SAAAGT, per germline. CDR3 size: 15 residues. Here the CDR3 reads CAISTRTGKTNEQFF. CDR3 coding DNA: TGTGCCATCAGTACTAGGACAGGGAAGACCAATGAGCAGTTCTTC.

The chain recombines TRBV7-6 with TRBJ2-7, with 7 bases identical to TRBD2. V dropped 5 bases and J dropped 0; count of bases not matched to a gene: 4. The CDR3 is 14 amino acids. Germline V gene sequence: CDR1 SGHVS, CDR2 FNYEAQ. The CDR3 nucleotides read TGTGCCAGCAGCGAAGGGGAGGGCTCCTACGAGCAGTACTTC. It is translated as CASSEGEGSYEQYF. The variable domain in full, with the rest retrieved from reference TRBV7-6 and TRBJ2-7, is GAGVSQSPRYKVTKRGQDVALRCDPISGHVSLYWYRQALGQGPEFLTYFNYEAQQDKSGLPNDRFSAERPEGSISTLTIQRTEQRDSAMYRCASSEGEGSYEQYFGPGTRLTVT.

The V and J genes are TRBV30 and TRBJ2-3, with 7 bases lining up with TRBD1. The CDR3 length is 16 residues. The germline V gene has CDR1 GTSNPN and CDR2 SVGIG (reference sequence). V was pared by 2 bases and J by 0 bases, with 8 bases of the junction left unmatched. CDR3 sequence: CAWSKRQGVSTDTQYF. The CDR3 nucleotides read TGTGCCTGGAGTAAGAGGCAGGGGGTGAGCACAGATACGCAGTATTTT.

The chain uses TRBV19 and TRBJ1-2; no clear D. Looked up from germline, CDR1 is LNHDA and CDR2 is SQIVND (reference sequence). The CDR3 is made up of 15 amino acids. V was cut by 5 bases and J by 2 bases, with 15 bases left in between. The CDR3 nucleotides are TGTGCCAGTAGTCCAAATGTTGGAAGAAACTATGGCTACACCTTC. This encodes CASSPNVGRNYGYTF.

This clone is deemed medium-sized (0.01 to 0.1%). The CDR3 DNA sequence: TGTGCCAGCCAAAGCTCCAGGACGGCGTACGAGCAGTACTTC. Residues: CASQSSRTAYEQYF. The rearrangement joins TRBV27 to TRBJ2-7, with D hard to call. The CDR3 has 14 amino acids. V lost 8 bases and J lost 4, with 18 bases in between. Germline assignment: CDR1 MNHEY and CDR2 SMNVEV (reference sequence).

This rearrangement joins TRBV19 to TRBJ2-7; 12 bases fit TRBD1. CDR1 and CDR2 from the germline V gene are LNHDA and SQIVND (reference sequence). V lost 1 base to trimming and J lost 5 bases; unmatched junction nucleotides: 6. The CDR3 spans 16 residues. The CDR3 spells CASSIGTGTGGDEQYF. The CDR3, as DNA: TGTGCCAGTAGTATAGGGACCGGGACAGGGGGCGACGAGCAGTACTTC. Based on the CDR3 plus reference TRBV19 and TRBJ2-7, the full variable domain is DGGITQSPKYLFRKEGQNVTLSCEQNLNHDAMYWYRQDPGQGLRLIYYSQIVNDFQKGDIAEGYSVSREKKESFPLTVTSAQKNPTAFYLCASSIGTGTGGDEQYFGPGTRLTVT.

This clone was seen only a few times. The chain couples TRBV11-3 to TRBJ2-3; either TRBD1 or TRBD2 may supply D (5 bases each). The CDR3 covers 18 residues. Germline-derived CDR1 and CDR2 are SGHNT and YENEEA. Trimming cost V 5 bases and J 2 bases, with 23 bases left between them. The CDR3 DNA follows: TGTGCCAGCAGCCAAACCGGGACCAATTTAGGAAACACAGATACGCAGTATTTT. Translation gives CASSQTGTNLGNTDTQYF.

Only a few counts were recorded for this clone. V is TRBV11-3 and J is TRBJ2-1; TRBD2 aligns across 10 bases. V dropped 5 bases and J dropped 10; count of bases not matched to a gene: 8. Per the germline V gene, CDR1 is SGHNT and CDR2 is YENEEA. The length of the CDR3 is 14 residues. The CDR3 loop reads CASSPSGSYVEQFF. In DNA form, the CDR3 reads TGTGCCAGCAGCCCTAGCGGGAGTTACGTCGAGCAGTTCTTC.

This clone was counted once. The chain employs TRBV15 and TRBJ2-3, with 7 bases identical to TRBD1. The germline V gene has CDR1 LNHNV and CDR2 YYDKDF (reference sequence). J was trimmed by 3 bases and V by 5 bases; bases with no gene match: 5. This CDR3 contains 14 residues. CDR3 nucleotides: TGTGCCACCAGCCGCAGGGGGTATACAGATACGCAGTATTTT. It is translated as CATSRRGYTDTQYF.

This clone was observed a few times. This chain connects TRBV7-6 to TRBJ2-7; D not certain. Germline assignment: CDR1 SGHVS and CDR2 FNYEAQ. The CDR3 has 14 amino acids. V shed 5 bases and J shed 1 base, with 12 bases lying between them. The CDR3 DNA sequence: TGTGCCAGCAGCCAACCTCAGGTGTCCTACGAGCAGTACGTC. Translation gives CASSQPQVSYEQYV.

This chain links TRBV5-1 with TRBJ1-2; D ambiguous. V lost 0 bases and J 4 bases, leaving 13 bases between the germline ends. Germline lookup yields CDR1 SGHRS and CDR2 YFSETQ. This CDR3 is built from 15 residues. CDR3 amino acids: CASSLAREGAYGYTF. CDR3 DNA sequence: TGCGCCAGCAGCTTGGCGAGGGAGGGTGCCTATGGCTACACCTTC.

This sequence joins TRBV2 and TRBJ2-7; D unclear. The CDR3 is 13 residues long. Trimming removed 4 bases at V and 0 bases at J, with 7 bases between. Germline-derived CDR1 and CDR2 are SNHLY and FYNNEI. The CDR3 sequence is CASSVPNSYEQYV. CDR3 bases: TGTGCCAGCAGTGTACCTAACTCCTACGAGCAGTACGTC.

This clone is medium-sized (0.01 to 0.1%) in the sample. The chain combines TRBV11-3 with TRBJ1-3; tentative D call: TRBD1 (5 bases). Germline assignment: CDR1 SGHNT and CDR2 YENEEA. This CDR3 comprises 14 residues. V lost 3 bases, J lost 4 bases, and 10 bases lay in between. The CDR3 region is CASSLEGSGNTIYF. Written as DNA, the CDR3 is TGTGCCAGCAGCTTGGAGGGGTCGGGAAACACCATATATTTT.

Details on this clone: Its ends do not fully match the called genes, so a read error is possible. The gene calls are TRBV6-8 and TRBJ2-5, with 9 nucleotides matching TRBD2. CDR3 length: 15 amino acids. Germline V CDR1 and CDR2: MNHGY, SAAAGT. The CDR3 bases are TGTGCCATCAGTGGGGCTAGCGGGATAGAGGAGACCCAGTACTTC. Amino acid sequence: CAISGASGIEETQYF.

V and J are TRBV25-1 and TRBJ2-2, with D possibly being TRBD1 (5 bases). There are 14 residues in the CDR3. The germline V gene encodes CDR1 MGHDK and CDR2 SYGVNS. The V gene lost 2 bases and the J gene lost 4 bases, with 8 bases spanning the gap. Here the CDR3 DNA reads TGTGCCAGCAGTGAAGGACATTTCACCGGGGAGCTGTTTTTT. Protein product: CASSEGHFTGELFF. Full variable domain (outside the CDR3, taken from reference TRBV25-1 and TRBJ2-2): EADIYQTPRYLVIGTGKKITLECSQTMGHDKMYWYQQDPGMELHLIHYSYGVNSTEKGDLSSESTVSRIRTEHFPLTLESARPSHTSQYLCASSEGHFTGELFFGEGSRLTVL.

This clone has more than one count but fewer than ten. The gene calls are TRBV11-3 and TRBJ2-3, with a tentative D call TRBD1 (5 bases). V gave up 1 base and J gave up 3 bases, with 14 bases separating them. The CDR3 loop spans 16 amino acids. From germline, CDR1 is SGHNT and CDR2 YENEEA. CDR3 DNA sequence: TGTGCCAGCAGCTTAGGAGGCAGGGTAGGGACAGATACGCAGTATTTT. This codes for CASSLGGRVGTDTQYF. Full variable domain (rest looked up from reference TRBV11-3 and TRBJ2-3): EAGVVQSPRYKIIEKKQPVAFWCNPISGHNTLYWYLQNLGQGPELLIRYENEEAVDDSQLPKDRFSAERLKGVDSTLKIQPAELGDSAVYLCASSLGGRVGTDTQYFGPGTRLTVL.

The chain joins TRBV5-1 to TRBJ2-5; no reliable D call. CDR3 length: 15 residues. The germline V gene encodes CDR1 SGHRS and CDR2 YFSETQ. The V end lost 1 base, the J end lost 7 bases, and 17 bases lay between the germline ends. For the CDR3, the DNA is TGCGCCAGCAGCTTGAATCAGAGTCCGAGTGGGACCCAGTACTTC. Amino acids: CASSLNQSPSGTQYF.

The sample holds a few counts of this clone. This chain joins TRBV9 and TRBJ2-6; 14 bases map to TRBD2. Germline V gives CDR1 SGDLS, CDR2 YYNGEE. J gave up 4 bases and V 9 bases, and 24 bases lay outside the gene matches. There are 22 residues in the CDR3. The CDR3 spells CAIQGTAVGLAGGTWGANVLTF. CDR3 DNA: TGTGCCATCCAGGGGACCGCCGTTGGACTAGCGGGAGGAACTTGGGGGGCCAACGTCCTGACTTTC. Supplemented by reference TRBV9 and TRBJ2-6, the full variable domain reads DSGVTQTPKHLITATGQRVTLRCSPRSGDLSVYWYQQSLDQGLQFLIQYYNGEERAKGNILERFSAQQFPDLHSELNLSSLELGDSALYFCAIQGTAVGLAGGTWGANVLTFGAGSRLTVL.

This clone has only a few counts. The gene calls are TRBV9 and TRBJ2-3; 8 bases align to TRBD2. Germline assignment: CDR1 SGDLS and CDR2 YYNGEE. CDR3 length: 15 amino acids. V shed 4 bases and J 6 bases; nucleotides not matched to a gene: 10. In DNA form, the CDR3 reads TGTGCCAGCAGCCCGGGCCCGGGGGGGTCCGATACGCAGTATTTT. Amino acids: CASSPGPGGSDTQYF.

This clone was picked up one time. The chain employs TRBV6-8 and TRBJ1-4, with a weak D call TRBD1 (5 bases). The V end lost 5 bases, the J end lost 0 bases, and 13 bases lay between the germline ends. CDR1 is MNHGY and CDR2 is SAAAGT in the germline V gene. The CDR3 has 16 residues. The CDR3, as DNA: TGTGCCAGCAGTAAAGGGAGGGGCGCAACTAATGAAAAACTGTTTTTT. Residues: CASSKGRGATNEKLFF.

V and J are TRBV28 and TRBJ1-2; D gene unclear. CDR1 MDHEN and CDR2 SYDVKM come from the germline V gene. The CDR3 runs to 12 residues. V lost 8 bases, J lost 5 bases, and 12 bases lay in between. CDR3 nucleotide sequence: TGTGCCAGCCTCACTCGAGTTTATGGCTACACCTTC. Translation gives CASLTRVYGYTF.

The chain employs TRBV5-1 and TRBJ2-1; D remains unclear. The CDR3 covers 15 residues. The V and J ends lost 1 base and 4 bases respectively, with 12 bases between them. Germline CDR1 reads SGHRS; CDR2 reads YFSETQ. The CDR3 coding sequence is TGCGCCAGCAGCTTGTCTAGAAACGGGTACAATGAGCAGTTCTTC. This translates into CASSLSRNGYNEQFF.

This clone appeared a few times. The V gene is TRBV10-3, the J gene TRBJ2-3, with 10 bases identical to TRBD2. Germline V lookup: CDR1 ENHRY, CDR2 SYGVKD. With V trimmed by 0 bases and J by 1 base, 7 bases remained unmatched. CDR3 length: 18 amino acids. Here the CDR3 reads CAISESGTSASRTDTQYF. The DNA of the CDR3 is TGTGCCATCAGTGAGTCCGGGACTAGCGCTTCGCGCACAGATACGCAGTATTTT.

This clone was observed a single time. The J gene is TRBJ2-7, the V gene TRBV15; either TRBD1 or TRBD2 may supply D (5 bases each). CDR1 is LNHNV, CDR2 YYDKDF, per germline (reference sequence). Trimming took off 0 bases at V and 1 base at J, with 7 bases between the two ends. CDR3 length: 14 residues. CDR3 sequence (DNA): TGTGCCACCAGCAGAGAGGGGGTGTCCTACGAGCAGTACTTC. Residues: CATSREGVSYEQYF.

The chain joins TRBV28 to TRBJ2-7, with D perhaps TRBD1 or TRBD2 (6 bases each). This CDR3 comprises 17 residues. The V and J ends lost 2 bases and 0 bases respectively, with 17 bases between them. Germline V lookup: CDR1 MDHEN, CDR2 SYDVKM. The CDR3 loop reads CASSLGGGRTSSYEQYV. The CDR3 nucleotides are TGTGCCAGCAGTTTAGGAGGGGGGAGAACCTCCTCCTACGAGCAGTACGTC.

V and J are TRBV29-1 and TRBJ2-3, with a weak D call TRBD1 (5 bases). CDR3 size: 13 residues. Per germline, CDR1 SQVTM and CDR2 ANQGSEA. Trimming removed 3 bases from V and 4 bases from J, with 11 bases in between. CDR3 region: CSVDRGLPDTQYF. CDR3 bases: TGCAGCGTTGATAGGGGTTTGCCAGATACGCAGTATTTT.

The chain combines TRBV10-2 with TRBJ1-3, with 7 bases identical to TRBD1. CDR1 is WSHSY, CDR2 SAAADI, per germline. Losses at the gene ends were 7 bases for V and 1 base for J; bases not matched to a gene: 7. The CDR3 is 15 residues long. The DNA for the CDR3 is TGCGCCAGCACCCCTGACAGGGAATCTGGAAACACCATATATTTT. Translating it yields CASTPDRESGNTIYF.

This clone was seen only once. The chain recombines TRBV29-1 with TRBJ1-5; D perhaps matches TRBD1 (5 bases). CDR1 SQVTM and CDR2 ANQGSEA come from the germline V gene. CDR3 size: 15 residues. Trimming stripped 5 bases from V and 0 bases from J, with 14 bases between. CDR3: CSVSGTGTSNQPQHF. The CDR3 DNA sequence: TGCAGCGTTTCCGGGACGGGGACTAGCAATCAGCCCCAGCATTTT.

V usage is TRBV28 and J usage is TRBJ1-5; maybe TRBD1 (5 bases). The germline V gene encodes CDR1 MDHEN and CDR2 SYDVKM. The V and J ends lost 7 bases and 9 bases respectively, with 16 bases between them. This CDR3 contains 13 residues. CDR3 DNA: TGTGCCAGCATTGCGAGGGGCCGGGGGCCCCAGCATTTT. Amino acid sequence: CASIARGRGPQHF.

V is TRBV28 and J is TRBJ2-2; D possibly corresponds to TRBD1 (5 bases). Germline CDR1 and CDR2: MDHEN and SYDVKM. V lost 3 bases and J 6 bases, leaving 14 bases between the germline ends. The CDR3 contains 15 residues. CDR3 in amino acids: CASSLWGSLSGELFF. CDR3 nucleotides: TGTGCCAGCAGTTTGTGGGGCAGTCTGTCCGGGGAGCTGTTTTTT.